Listed below are T cell receptor beta chains from one sample, sequenced in a study of brain T cells in children with intractable seizures. This table comes from immunoSEQ multiplex PCR, and its TCRdb copy is limited to in-frame clones, with some not included. The table shows tens of thousands of clones, with 94% occurring only once. Source: peripheral blood, taken at surgery. The receptors stem from a boy younger than 18 with focal cortical dysplasia and intractable seizures. CDR3s include the opening cysteine and the closing phenylalanine or tryptophan. The D gene is left open where the match is weak.

len: 13; j_gene: TRBJ2-1; d_gene: .; v_gene: TRBV4-1; CDR3nt: TGCGCCAGCAGCCATCCGGGGGTCGATGAGCAGTTCTTC; CDR3aa: CASSHPGVDEQFF
len: 13; j_gene: TRBJ1-1; d_gene: .; v_gene: TRBV18; CDR3nt: TGTGCCAGCTCACCTGAGGGGGTAACTGAAGCTTTCTTT; CDR3aa: CASSPEGVTEAFF
len: 15; j_gene: TRBJ1-6; d_gene: TRBD1; v_gene: TRBV7-3; CDR3nt: TGTGCCAGCAGCCATTCCGGGACAGGGGGGTCACCCCTCCACTTT; CDR3aa: CASSHSGTGGSPLHF
len: 16; j_gene: TRBJ2-5; d_gene: TRBD2; v_gene: TRBV7-6; CDR3nt: TGTGCCAGCAGCCCTTGGACTAGCGGGGGGCAAGAGACCCAGTACTTC; CDR3aa: CASSPWTSGGQETQYF
len: 16; j_gene: TRBJ2-3; d_gene: TRBD2; v_gene: TRBV13; CDR3nt: TGTGCCAGCAGCCTTGGGACTAGCGTAACCACAGATACGCAGTATTTT; CDR3aa: CASSLGTSVTTDTQYF
len: 16; j_gene: TRBJ2-7; d_gene: .; v_gene: TRBV5-1; CDR3nt: TGCGCCAGCAGCTTGGCCCGGACAAGAACCCCCTACGAGCAGTACTTC; CDR3aa: CASSLARTRTPYEQYF
len: 15; j_gene: TRBJ1-2; d_gene: TRBD1; v_gene: TRBV7-9; CDR3nt: TGTGCCAGCAGCTTAGATCCCAGGGGGCCTTGGGGCTACACCTTC; CDR3aa: CASSLDPRGPWGYTF
len: 13; j_gene: TRBJ1-5; d_gene: .; v_gene: TRBV28; CDR3nt: TGTGCCAGCAGTGTGTATAGCAATCAGCCCCAGCATTTT; CDR3aa: CASSVYSNQPQHF
len: 14; j_gene: TRBJ1-1; d_gene: .; v_gene: TRBV11-2; CDR3nt: TGTGCCAGCAGCTTTTCGGGACGGAACACTGAAGCTTTCTTT; CDR3aa: CASSFSGRNTEAFF
len: 14; j_gene: TRBJ2-1; d_gene: .; v_gene: TRBV2; CDR3nt: TGTGCCAGCAGTGACTCCAACCGTTATGGTGAGCAGTTCTTC; CDR3aa: CASSDSNRYGEQFF
len: 13; j_gene: TRBJ2-1; d_gene: .; v_gene: TRBV4-1; CDR3nt: TGCGCCAGCAGCCAAGTGATCTCGATTGAGCAGTTCTTC; CDR3aa: CASSQVISIEQFF
len: 14; j_gene: TRBJ2-1; d_gene: .; v_gene: TRBV7-3; CDR3nt: TGTGCCAGCAAACGGGACGCTAGCTACAATGAGCAGTTCTTC; CDR3aa: CASKRDASYNEQFF
len: 16; j_gene: TRBJ2-7; d_gene: TRBD1; v_gene: TRBV19; CDR3nt: TGTGCCAGTAGTATGGGACCGGGACAGGGGATCTACGAGCAGTACTTC; CDR3aa: CASSMGPGQGIYEQYF
len: 15; j_gene: TRBJ2-5; d_gene: TRBD2; v_gene: TRBV29-1; CDR3nt: TGCAGCGTTGATCAGGGGAGAGCGGGGGTTGAGACCCAGTACTTC; CDR3aa: CSVDQGRAGVETQYF
len: 18; j_gene: TRBJ2-2; d_gene: .; v_gene: TRBV12-2; CDR3nt: TGTGCAAGTCGCTTAGCCCGGTGGGGCGGGAGGGGGATCGGGGAGCTGTTTTTT; CDR3aa: CASRLARWGGRGIGELFF
len: 10; j_gene: TRBJ2-2; d_gene: .; v_gene: TRBV24-1; CDR3nt: TGTGCCACCAGTAAGGGGGAGCTGTTTTTT; CDR3aa: CATSKGELFF
len: 11; j_gene: TRBJ1-2; d_gene: .; v_gene: TRBV18; CDR3nt: TGTGCCACTTCAAGAGGGGATGGCTACACCTTC; CDR3aa: CATSRGDGYTF
len: 18; j_gene: TRBJ1-1; d_gene: TRBD1; v_gene: TRBV7-8; CDR3nt: TGTGCCAGCAGCTTATATACAGGGGGCAAGACGGTGAACACTGAAGCTTTCTTT; CDR3aa: CASSLYTGGKTVNTEAFF
len: 15; j_gene: TRBJ2-2; d_gene: .; v_gene: TRBV4-1; CDR3nt: TGCGCCAGCAGCCACTTCCTCGTGAACACCGGGGAGCTGTTTTTT; CDR3aa: CASSHFLVNTGELFF
len: 14; j_gene: TRBJ1-2; d_gene: .; v_gene: TRBV5-6; CDR3nt: TGTGCCAGCAGCCCCGGGACACCTCCCTATGGCTACACCTTC; CDR3aa: CASSPGTPPYGYTF
len: 13; j_gene: TRBJ1-1; d_gene: .; v_gene: TRBV9; CDR3nt: TGTGCCAGCAGCGTGGGGGACGGCACTGAAGCTTTCTTT; CDR3aa: CASSVGDGTEAFF
len: 12; j_gene: TRBJ1-5; d_gene: TRBD1; v_gene: TRBV5-4; CDR3nt: TGTCGCAAGACAGGGACGGGGAATCCCCAGCATTTT; CDR3aa: CRKTGTGNPQHF
len: 17; j_gene: TRBJ1-6; d_gene: .; v_gene: TRBV3-1/TRBV3-2; CDR3nt: TGTGCCAGCAGCCAAGACCCATGGACGACGGAAGGATCACCCCTCCACTTT; CDR3aa: CASSQDPWTTEGSPLHF